This T cell receptor beta chain was found in a study of low-dose radiotherapy and immunotherapy resistance in tumors. Gene-specific TRAV and TRBV primers were used for first-strand cDNA, covering alpha and beta chains. Amplification, which lasted around 20 PCR cycles, used a constant-region primer and V-primer adapter to amplify TCRs. By in vitro transcription, the isolated mRNA was amplified. TCRdb ran MiXCR on the reads and lists one entry per CDR3 protein. The sample records 15,000 to 20,000 distinct CDR3 sequences, around 74% being singletons. V lost 0 bases and J lost 4, with 6 bases in between. CDR1 and CDR2 from the germline V gene are SGHNT and YENEEA. The CDR3 is 14 residues long.

This rearrangement joins TRBV11-3 to TRBJ2-2; unclear D gene. The sequence was obtained from a human donor with advanced metastatic prostate, ovarian, gallbladder or colorectal cancer (not recorded which). This table probably holds off-target reads from a library built for another chain. CDR3 in DNA: TGTGCCAGCAGCTTAGATGAAGTCACCGGGGAGCTGTTTTTT. It codes for CASSLDEVTGELFF.